Given below is one T cell receptor beta chain in context. The CDR3 sequence is 15 residues long. Germline assignment: CDR1 SGHAT and CDR2 FQDESV (reference sequence). Unmatched junction bases numbered 5, after V lost 5 bases and J lost 4 bases. Per the original data handling: Using reference gene primer amplification, nucleated cell counts were estimated. TCRdb's table, derived via immunoSEQ multiplex PCR, lists solely in-frame clones and lacks some. D and trimming come from the DNA, and the V and J calls and clone size come from that table. The sample lists over 35,000 clones, approximately 83% occurring once. The Seattle site enrolled patients during active infection and followed them longitudinally. These data originate in a study of blood T cell repertoires in COVID-19. Looking at the study overall: Collection of acute and convalescent COVID-19 samples took place in the United States, Italy and Spain. T cells, B-cell-depleted T cells, or PBMCs provided the cDNA or gDNA that served as material.

The sequenced sample was peripheral blood. The receptor was derived from a woman over 75 with COVID-19, enrolled during active disease. The V and J genes are TRBV11-1 and TRBJ2-1; 10 nucleotides match TRBD1. The CDR3 coding sequence is TGTGCCAGCAGCGACCGGGACAGGGGATACAATGAGCAGTTCTTC. Amino acid sequence: CASSDRDRGYNEQFF.